This TCR beta chain appears in the sequencing data of a study of cytomegalovirus exposure and HLA in healthy donors. General study results and limits: In a later analysis, a missense DCLRE1C variant was linked to TCR beta V- and J-gene trimming. A highly shared variant cluster was judged a likely technical artifact.

The CDR3 runs to 17 residues. The ends were cut back, 8 bases at V and 1 base at J, with 21 bases in the middle. The germline CDR1 and CDR2 sequences are MDHEN and SYDVKM. In regard to this clone: Its cognate antigen is unknown.

A multiplex PCR was run with 60 Vbeta primers and 13 Jbeta primers. The data were produced by immunoSEQ multiplex PCR, yet TCRdb's version contains in-frame clones alone and is incomplete. This sample has 200,000 to 250,000 clones; less than 85% occur once, and the top ten carry under 0.8%. Sequenced material: PBMCs. This chain connects TRBV28 to TRBJ1-5; tentatively, D is TRBD1 (5 bases). The TCR originated in a man between 18 and 29 years old in good health and CMV-seronegative. The chain's CDR3 is CASSILRGLGSNQPQHF. The CDR3 region has the DNA TGTGCCAGCTCCATTTTGCGGGGCCTGGGGAGCAATCAGCCCCAGCATTTT.